These 26 T cell receptor beta chains came from one sample sequenced in a study of T cell responses to AZD1222 COVID-19 vaccine. Profiled with immunoSEQ multiplex PCR; TCRdb holds only in-frame clones, not every one. The sample gives some 200,000 clones, almost 95% of which show up once; 8% to 13% is in the top ten. The sample in question was peripheral blood, obtained on day 0 of AZD1222 vaccination. All receptors come from an adult in good health.

The V and J genes are TRBV6-5 and TRBJ2-1; TRBD1 matches at 9 bases. Germline assignment: CDR1 MNHEY and CDR2 SVGAGI. V was clipped by 0 bases and J by 3 bases; unmatched bases: 0. The CDR3 spans 15 residues. For the CDR3, the DNA is TGTGCCAGCAGTTACTCGACAGGGGGCTACAATGAGCAGTTCTTC. Protein: CASSYSTGGYNEQFF.

This CDR3 is CATSDFTGASYTQYF. DNA for the CDR3: TGTGCCACCAGTGATTTTACGGGGGCCTCGTATACGCAGTATTTT. The chain uses TRBV24-1 and TRBJ2-3; D assignment may be TRBD1 or TRBD2 (6 bases each). The CDR3 contains 15 residues. Trimming removed 1 base at V and 7 bases at J, with 14 bases between. CDR1 and CDR2 (germline): KGHDR, SFDVKD.

J is TRBJ2-2 and V is TRBV5-1; D tentatively fits TRBD1 or TRBD2 (6 bases each). V was cut by 4 bases and J by 6 bases, with 13 bases left in between. Per germline, CDR1 SGHRS and CDR2 YFSETQ. The CDR3 consists of 14 residues. CDR3 bases: TGCGCCAGCAGCACTGGGGGGCAATCCGGGGAGCTGTTTTTT. Its translation: CASSTGGQSGELFF. The complete variable domain, with remaining parts taken from reference TRBV5-1 and TRBJ2-2, reads KAGVTQTPRYLIKTRGQQVTLSCSPISGHRSVSWYQQTPGQGLQFLFEYFSETQRNKGNFPGRFSGRQFSNSRSEMNVSTLELGDSALYLCASSTGGQSGELFFGEGSRLTVL.

V usage is TRBV12-5 and J usage is TRBJ1-2; the D gene is possibly TRBD1 (5 bases). Germline loops: CDR1 LGHNT, CDR2 FRNRAP. This CDR3 has 20 residues. V gave up 1 base and J gave up 4 bases, with 28 bases separating them. CDR3 bases: TGTGCTAGTGGTTTGGCTAAACTTCCGGGACCCCCCGCCTTTATCTATGGCTACACCTTC. Its translation is CASGLAKLPGPPAFIYGYTF.

As for this clone: This sample includes further DNA sequences coding for the same CDR3. This chain connects TRBV15 to TRBJ1-5, with D maybe TRBD1 (6 bases). V gave up 6 bases and J gave up 5 bases, with 11 bases separating them. Germline V lookup: CDR1 LNHNV, CDR2 YYDKDF (reference sequence). This CDR3 has 13 residues. The CDR3 loop reads CATSRGGYQPQHF. The CDR3 nucleotides read TGTGCCACCAGTCGCGGGGGCTATCAGCCCCAGCATTTT.

The rearrangement uses TRBV6-1 and TRBJ1-1; D remains ambiguous. V lost 1 base and J 3 bases, leaving 6 bases between the germline ends. CDR3 length: 13 residues. Germline V gene sequence: CDR1 MNHNS, CDR2 SASEGT. The DNA of the CDR3 is TGTGCCAGCAGTGAAGTCGGGGACACTGAAGCTTTCTTT. Residues: CASSEVGDTEAFF.

This clone was recorded only once. V usage is TRBV5-4 and J usage is TRBJ2-1; the D is unclear. V lost 1 base to trimming and J lost 10 bases, with 9 bases between them. CDR1 and CDR2 from the germline V gene are SGHNT and YYREEE (reference sequence). The CDR3 extends over 12 amino acids. The CDR3 protein is CASSLMSFEQFF. CDR3 in DNA: TGTGCCAGCAGCTTGATGAGTTTCGAGCAGTTCTTC.

This rearrangement joins TRBV7-9 to TRBJ1-2; D is unclear. Trimming removed 1 base at V and 4 bases at J, with 13 bases between. The germline V gene has CDR1 SEHNR and CDR2 FQNEAQ (reference sequence). The CDR3 covers 15 residues. CDR3 nucleotide sequence: TGTGCCAGCAGCTTAGAGATAGGACCGATCTATGGCTACACCTTC. As protein: CASSLEIGPIYGYTF.

The V call is TRBV10-3, the J call TRBJ2-7; a possible D gene is TRBD1 (6 bases). The CDR3 is made up of 14 amino acids. Trimming removed 4 bases from V and 2 bases from J, with 12 bases in between. The germline CDR1 and CDR2 sequences are ENHRY and SYGVKD. The CDR3 DNA reads TGTGCCATCAGTGGTCCAGGGGACCCCTACGAGCAGTACTTC. It codes for CAISGPGDPYEQYF.

V gene TRBV27 combines with J gene TRBJ1-3; perhaps TRBD1 as D (5 bases). The CDR3 loop spans 16 amino acids. The germline V gene has CDR1 MNHEY and CDR2 SMNVEV (reference sequence). Trimming pared 5 bases from V and 4 bases from J, leaving 18 bases between. The chain's CDR3 is CASSPHSGSSGNTIYF. CDR3 bases: TGTGCCAGCAGTCCACACTCAGGGTCCTCAGGAAACACCATATATTTT.

The chain combines TRBV6-2 or TRBV6-3 with TRBJ1-5; no reliable D call. The CDR3 extends over 15 amino acids. V was cut by 4 bases and J by 2 bases, with 12 bases left in between. Germline CDR1 MNHEY, CDR2 SVGEGT. CDR3 protein: CASSWRVFGNQPQHF. CDR3 bases: TGTGCCAGCAGTTGGCGGGTTTTTGGCAATCAGCCCCAGCATTTT.

The chain is built from TRBV19 and TRBJ1-6; D unclear. The length of the CDR3 is 16 residues. The V and J ends lost 3 bases and 0 bases respectively, with 9 bases between them. Germline V gives CDR1 LNHDA, CDR2 SQIVND (reference sequence). In nucleotides, the CDR3 is TGTGCCAGTAGTATGCTAATAAGCTCCTATAATTCACCCCTCCACTTT. It yields the protein CASSMLISSYNSPLHF.

This clone occurred once. The V gene is TRBV27, the J gene TRBJ2-7; D could derive from TRBD1 or TRBD2 (6 bases each). This CDR3 has 15 residues. Trimming took off 3 bases at V and 0 bases at J, with 12 bases between the two ends. Germline CDR1 MNHEY, CDR2 SMNVEV (reference sequence). CDR3 bases: TGTGCCAGCAGTTTCGGGGGCAGTTACTCCTACGAGCAGTACTTC. Its translation is CASSFGGSYSYEQYF.

CDR3 coding DNA: TGTGCCAGCAGCCCTCACAGGGGCCTTCATTATGGCTACACCTTC. This gives the protein CASSPHRGLHYGYTF. The chain joins TRBV3-1 (or the pseudogene TRBV3-2) to TRBJ1-2, with 7 bases lining up with TRBD1. The CDR3 is 15 amino acids. Germline V gene sequence: CDR1 LGHDT, CDR2 YNNKEL (reference sequence). V shed 4 bases, J shed 5 bases, and the junction held 10 bases outside the gene matches.

This clone was picked up one time. The chain uses TRBV10-2 and TRBJ1-1; 8 nucleotides align to TRBD1. The CDR3 runs to 12 residues. With 4 bases clipped from V and 5 bases from J, the junction kept 0 bases outside the gene matches. Germline loops: CDR1 WSHSY, CDR2 SAAADI. CDR3 protein: CASSGQGTEAFF. The CDR3 DNA reads TGCGCCAGCAGTGGACAGGGGACTGAAGCTTTCTTT.

The chain employs TRBV11-2 and TRBJ2-1; no reliable D call. V gave up 7 bases and J gave up 2 bases, with 18 bases separating them. The CDR3 has 16 residues. Germline CDR1 SGHAT, CDR2 FQNNGV. This CDR3 reads CASITSGDDAYNEQFF. The CDR3 nucleotides are TGTGCCAGCATCACTTCCGGAGACGATGCCTACAATGAGCAGTTCTTC.

The J gene is TRBJ1-5, the V gene TRBV7-3; 8 positions match TRBD1. From germline, CDR1 is SGHTA and CDR2 FQGTGA. The trim removed 5 bases at V and 7 bases at J, leaving 4 bases unmatched. This CDR3 spans 13 amino acids. The CDR3 DNA follows: TGTGCCAGCAGCCAGGACAGGGACCAGCCCCAGCATTTT. Translation: CASSQDRDQPQHF.

The V gene is TRBV4-1, the J gene TRBJ1-2, with 10 bases fitting TRBD1. Losses at the gene ends were 4 bases for V and 4 bases for J; bases not matched to a gene: 6. Germline-derived CDR1 and CDR2 are MGHRA and YSYEKL. CDR3 length: 15 amino acids. This chain's CDR3 is CASSLDRGLSYGYTF. DNA of the CDR3: TGCGCCAGCAGCCTCGACAGGGGGCTGAGCTATGGCTACACCTTC.

J is TRBJ2-1 and V is TRBV19; maybe TRBD1 (5 bases). V was shortened by 3 bases and J by 6 bases, with 18 bases between the two germline ends. The CDR3 length is 16 residues. Germline V CDR1 and CDR2: LNHDA, SQIVND (reference sequence). In nucleotides, the CDR3 is TGTGCCAGTAGTATGGGAACAAGGGGTAGGGGCAATGAGCAGTTCTTC. Translating gives CASSMGTRGRGNEQFF.

This chain joins TRBV27 and TRBJ2-2; maybe TRBD1 (7 bases). From germline, CDR1 is MNHEY and CDR2 SMNVEV (reference sequence). The CDR3 totals 14 residues. The ends were cut back, 3 bases at V and 4 bases at J, with 9 bases in the middle. CDR3 loop: CASSFQGGTGELFF. The CDR3 nucleotides are TGTGCCAGCAGTTTTCAGGGGGGCACCGGGGAGCTGTTTTTT.

The CDR3 DNA is TGTGCCAGCAGCTTCGCCCTAGCGGAGATCAACTACGAGCAGTACTTC. The encoded protein is CASSFALAEINYEQYF. This chain connects TRBV5-6 to TRBJ2-7; the match to TRBD2 covers 7 bases. The CDR3 is made up of 16 amino acids. V shed 2 bases and J 3 bases; nucleotides not matched to a gene: 11. Germline-derived CDR1 and CDR2 are SGHDT and YYEEEE.

V usage is TRBV4-1 and J usage is TRBJ1-2, with a weak D call TRBD1 (5 bases). Germline V gene lookup returns CDR1 MGHRA and CDR2 YSYEKL. Trimming pared 5 bases from V and 6 bases from J, leaving 22 bases between. The CDR3 covers 16 residues. As DNA, the CDR3 is TGCGCCAGCAGCGGGGATGGAGAGGGGAAACTAGATGGCTACACCTTC. Translated, it gives CASSGDGEGKLDGYTF.

V gene TRBV12-3 or TRBV12-4 combines with J gene TRBJ1-5, with D maybe TRBD1 (5 bases). CDR3 length: 13 residues. V was trimmed by 7 bases and J by 9 bases, leaving 16 bases between them. The CDR3 loop is CASTTGETAPQHF. DNA of the CDR3: TGTGCCAGCACCACGGGGGAGACAGCGCCCCAGCATTTT.

In regard to this clone: Other nucleotide sequences in the sample specify the same CDR3. The V and J genes are TRBV25-1 and TRBJ2-1, with 13 bases that match TRBD2. The J segment lost 4 bases and the V segment lost 4 bases, leaving 1 base of the junction unmatched. Germline values: CDR1 MGHDK, CDR2 SYGVNS. This CDR3 contains 15 residues. The CDR3 protein is CASSAGLAGYNEQFF. In DNA, the CDR3 is TGTGCCAGCAGTGCGGGACTAGCGGGGTACAATGAGCAGTTCTTC.

This chain links TRBV2 with TRBJ1-1; D is uncertain. Germline V gene sequence: CDR1 SNHLY, CDR2 FYNNEI. This CDR3 spans 12 amino acids. The V and J ends lost 4 bases and 6 bases respectively, with 9 bases between them. The CDR3 sequence: CASSAQTAEAFF. The CDR3 nucleotides are TGTGCCAGCAGTGCCCAGACTGCTGAAGCTTTCTTT.

This chain joins TRBV2 and TRBJ1-1; D ambiguous. Looked up from germline, CDR1 is SNHLY and CDR2 is FYNNEI. V shed 6 bases and J shed 7 bases, with 9 bases lying between them. This CDR3 spans 11 amino acids. CDR3 coding DNA: TGTGCCAGCAGCCCCTCCCTTGAAGCTTTCTTT. It specifies CASSPSLEAFF.